These 11 T cell receptor beta chains originate from one sample sequenced in a study of post-analysis software for immune sequencing data (dated by TCRdb to about 2015). What the research found in general, with its limitations: Significantly higher frequencies in patients than in controls were found for roughly 5 TRBV segments, including TRBV5-6, TRBV5-1 and TRBV20-1.

These receptors' targets are unknown. Library preparation employed PCR. The sequencer listed for this sample is Illumina HiSeq 2500. Unique molecular identifiers were incorporated into TCR beta cDNA libraries to reduce PCR and sequencing biases. The raw public data were reprocessed by TCRdb itself: fastp quality trimming at Q25, MiXCR clonotype calling, in-frame beta chains only. Rows are combined by CDR3 protein, so each entry shows the most common genes and DNA. This sample holds 650,000 to 850,000 distinct CDR3 sequences; roughly 50% were observed only once. The top ten hold 4.9% of the sample. Input material: blood. These receptors all come from a girl under 18 with multiple sclerosis.

The V call is TRBV6-2 or TRBV6-3, the J call TRBJ2-5; TRBD1 agrees at 7 bases. The ends lost 2 bases at V and 2 bases at J; junction bases unmatched: 2. CDR3 length equals 14 residues. Germline V gene data show CDR1 as MNHEY and CDR2 as SVGEGT. CDR3 nucleotide sequence: TGTGCCAGCAGTTACGGGGGACAGCAAGAGACCCAGTACTTC. Protein sequence: CASSYGGQQETQYF.

This sequence joins TRBV15 and TRBJ1-5; no reliable D call. The CDR3 covers 14 residues. Germline V CDR1 and CDR2: LNHNV, YYDKDF (reference sequence). Trimming left V 8 bases short and J 3 bases short, with 14 bases between. The CDR3 protein is CATADIENNQPQHF. The DNA for the CDR3 is TGTGCCACCGCAGACATCGAGAACAATCAGCCCCAGCATTTT.

This clonotype has a handful of counts. The chain carries TRBV7-2 and TRBJ2-7; 7 nucleotides align to TRBD2. CDR3 size: 14 residues. Germline assignment: CDR1 SGHTA and CDR2 FQGNSA. V was clipped by 1 base and J by 7 bases; unmatched bases: 7. The CDR3 reads CASSLDGGGREQYF. The CDR3 DNA sequence: TGTGCCAGCAGCTTAGACGGCGGGGGAAGGGAGCAGTACTTC.

This clonotype showed up many times. This rearrangement joins TRBV6-5 to TRBJ2-5; 9 positions match TRBD1. J gave up 2 bases and V 7 bases, and 8 bases lay outside the gene matches. The CDR3 has 15 residues. Germline values: CDR1 MNHEY, CDR2 SVGAGI. The CDR3 here is CASNPTGGLQETQYF. CDR3 nucleotides: TGTGCCAGCAATCCAACAGGGGGCCTGCAAGAGACCCAGTACTTC.

The rearrangement uses TRBV3-1 and TRBJ2-7; D possibly corresponds to TRBD2 (5 bases). CDR1 is LGHDT and CDR2 is YNNKEL in the germline V gene (reference sequence). The CDR3 totals 17 residues. V lost 0 bases to trimming and J lost 3 bases, with 18 bases between them. CDR3 region: CASSQDILEDSIYEQYF. For the CDR3, the DNA is TGTGCCAGCAGCCAAGATATACTCGAGGACTCCATCTACGAGCAGTACTTC.

V gene TRBV24-1 combines with J gene TRBJ2-7; weak D call: TRBD1 (5 bases). V was cut by 5 bases and J by 2 bases, with 12 bases left in between. CDR1 is KGHDR, CDR2 SFDVKD, per germline. The CDR3 runs to 14 residues. CDR3 in DNA: TGTGCCACCAGTGTGGGGCTACCTCCCTACGAGCAGTACTTC. This sequence encodes CATSVGLPPYEQYF.

This clonotype was observed a handful of times. The chain has TRBV29-1 and TRBJ2-5; 12 bases map to TRBD2. The CDR3 is 13 residues long. Germline V gene lookup returns CDR1 SQVTM and CDR2 ANQGSEA. V lost 4 bases, J lost 7 bases, and 4 bases stayed unmatched. The CDR3 is CSVGTSGDGTQYF. The CDR3 region has the DNA TGCAGCGTTGGGACTAGCGGGGACGGGACCCAGTACTTC.

The rearrangement uses TRBV6-5 and TRBJ1-2, with TRBD1 matching over 8 bases. The CDR3 spans 15 residues. The germline gives CDR1 MNHEY, CDR2 SVGAGI. V was clipped by 5 bases and J by 8 bases; unmatched bases: 13. The CDR3 here is CASSPYRDRRRGYTF. CDR3 nucleotide sequence: TGTGCCAGCAGTCCCTACCGGGACAGGAGGCGCGGCTACACCTTC.

This clonotype was detected a few times. The chain recombines TRBV6-4 with TRBJ2-1; the D gene is possibly TRBD1 (5 bases). Trimming stripped 4 bases from V and 0 bases from J, with 13 bases between. From germline, CDR1 is MRHNA and CDR2 SNTAGT. This CDR3 is built from 16 residues. The CDR3 DNA follows: TGTGCCAGCAGTGGCGAGTGGGGCGTCTCCTACAATGAGCAGTTCTTC. As protein: CASSGEWGVSYNEQFF.

This clonotype was recorded a few times. The chain employs TRBV6-1 and TRBJ2-7; TRBD2 agrees at 11 bases. CDR3 length: 18 amino acids. J was trimmed by 6 bases and V by 8 bases; bases with no gene match: 21. Germline V gene sequence: CDR1 MNHNS, CDR2 SASEGT. CDR3 nucleotides: TGTGCCAGCTCCCCGTTTAATAGCGGGAGGGCCCCCATTATCGAGCAGTACTTC. Translating it yields CASSPFNSGRAPIIEQYF.

This sequence joins TRBV15 and TRBJ2-7, with 7 bases aligning to TRBD1. The J call could be wrong; TRBJ2-5 is a better fit for the DNA end. The CDR3 extends over 14 amino acids. Germline CDR1 is LNHNV and CDR2 is YYDKDF (reference sequence). CDR3 nucleotide sequence: TGTGCCACCAGGATAGGGGGCGCGGAGGAGACCCAGTACTTC. Translating gives CATRIGGAEETQYF.